This T cell receptor (beta chain) was profiled in a study of cytomegalovirus exposure and HLA in healthy donors. The CDR3 spans 15 residues. Germline loops: CDR1 MNHEY, CDR2 SMNVEV (reference sequence). V gave up 5 bases and J gave up 10 bases; unmatched junction bases: 10. This clone was found once. Its antigen is unknown. The study ran its PCR with 60 Vbeta and 13 Jbeta primers. Generated by immunoSEQ multiplex PCR, the TCRdb table keeps only in-frame clones and is missing some. The sample carries about 130,000 clones, about four fifths recorded once. Study-wide points: Many donors shared some public TCRs, even though most TCR sequences were rare. A later analysis found TCR association rates differed by HLA locus, highest for DRB1 and lowest for HLA-C. 150 or so TCR beta chains were listed as cytomegalovirus-associated.

This chain uses TRBV27 with TRBJ1-6, with 8 bases matching TRBD1. The sample consisted of PBMCs. The sequence derives from a woman between 35 and 50 years old in good health and CMV-seronegative. CDR3 DNA sequence: TGTGCCAGCAGTACGACCAGGGGGCTGGGATCACCCCTCCACTTT. It translates to CASSTTRGLGSPLHF.